One T cell receptor (beta chain) is described in this entry. No antigen is known for it. This record belongs to a study of cytomegalovirus exposure and HLA in healthy donors. Overall study results and limits: Immune exposure information comprised only CMV serostatus. Specificity for CMV antigens was confirmed in vitro for a few of the CMV-associated chains.

The CDR3 extends over 14 amino acids. Trimming took 2 bases from V and 4 from J; bases not matched to a gene: 4. The germline gives CDR1 SNHLY, CDR2 FYNNEI. In the PCR, 60 Vbeta and 13 Jbeta primers were used. Here immunoSEQ multiplex PCR was the method, and the copy in TCRdb shows in-frame clones only, minus some. The table lists tens of thousands of clones, roughly 81% of them singletons, with over 9.5% in the top ten. The V call is TRBV2, the J call TRBJ2-7; 8 bases fit TRBD2. The receptor's source is a human donor in good health. Sequencing was carried out using PBMCs. The CDR3 sequence is CASSEREGGYEQYF. The CDR3 DNA sequence: TGTGCCAGCAGTGAACGGGAGGGTGGGTACGAGCAGTACTTC.